This entry describes one TCR beta chain. The sample originates from a study of blood T cell repertoires in COVID-19. Study as a whole: Samples taken during acute and convalescent COVID-19 were collected in the United States, Italy and Spain. Sources were T cells, B-cell-depleted T cells, or PBMCs; the material itself was cDNA or gDNA.

The trim removed 5 bases at V and 0 bases at J, leaving 14 bases unmatched. Germline V CDR1 and CDR2: MNHEY, SVGEGT. The CDR3 is made up of 21 amino acids. Original data processing: Cell counts per sample came from amplifying reference gene primers. This table comes from immunoSEQ multiplex PCR, and its TCRdb copy is limited to in-frame clones, with some not included. That table is the source of V, J and clone size, and D and trimming were worked out from the DNA. The table shows 140,000 or so clones, with over 75% occurring only once. What was sequenced was peripheral blood. The chain employs TRBV6-2 or TRBV6-3 and TRBJ2-6, with 12 bases lining up with TRBD1. This sequence originates from a woman between 45 and 60 years old with acute or convalescent COVID-19. The CDR3 DNA reads as TGTGCCAGCAGTCCGTCCGGGACAGGGGGCAAGTTTTTCTCTGGGGCCAACGTCCTGACTTTC. This encodes CASSPSGTGGKFFSGANVLTF.